These T cell receptor beta chains were read from a single sample in a study of cytomegalovirus exposure and HLA in healthy donors. Sequencing used immunoSEQ multiplex PCR; TCRdb keeps in-frame clones, though not all of them. Of about 150,000 clones in the sample, over 60% were seen once. Specimen: PBMCs. The receptors originated from a male donor in good health and CMV-seronegative. Both conserved end residues are part of each CDR3. A D gene is named only where the DNA matches it firmly. Expanded clones get a size class; other rows say once, few or many, or leave the size out.

NA | TRBJ1-2 | TRBV27 | TRBD1 | TGTGCCAGCAGTTCGTCGGGACAGGGGAAAAAAGGCTACACCTTC | CASSSSGQGKKGYTF
NA | TRBJ1-3 | TRBV15 | NA | TGTGCCACCAGCAGGGGAACAGGGATCGGAAACACCATATATTTT | CATSRGTGIGNTIYF
NA | TRBJ1-5 | TRBV15 | NA | TGTGCCACCAGCAGAGGAGGGGGGGGCAATCAGCCCCAGCATTTT | CATSRGGGGNQPQHF
NA | TRBJ2-7 | TRBV18 | TRBD1 | TGTGCCAGCTCACCCTGGACAGGGTCCTACGAGCAGTACTTC | CASSPWTGSYEQYF
NA | TRBJ2-2 | TRBV7-9 | NA | TGTGCCAGCAGCCCCCAGGGTACCGGGGAGCTGTTTTTT | CASSPQGTGELFF
NA | TRBJ1-1 | TRBV28 | NA | TGTGCCAGCAGTTTATGGGCGGGGGGGACAGAAGCTTTCTTT | CASSLWAGGTEAFF
NA | TRBJ2-3 | TRBV9 | TRBD2 | TGTGCCAGCAGCGCTAGCGGGAGGACAGATACGCAGTATTTT | CASSASGRTDTQYF
NA | TRBJ1-5 | TRBV4-2 | TRBD1 | TGTGCCAGCAGCCAAGGCCCTCCTAGGGGGCGCGACACTAGCAATCAGCCCCAGCATTTT | CASSQGPPRGRDTSNQPQHF
NA | TRBJ2-7 | TRBV21-1 | NA | TGTGCCAGCAGCAAAGTATCCGGGAGAACGGACATCGAGCAGTACTTC | CASSKVSGRTDIEQYF
NA | TRBJ2-1 | TRBV5-1 | NA | TGCGCCAGCATCTGGGGACCAGGGGTGAATGAGCAGTTCTTC | CASIWGPGVNEQFF
NA | TRBJ2-7 | TRBV19 | NA | TGTGCCAGCTCCCCCGCCGGGAGCTCCTACGAGCAGTACTTC | CASSPAGSSYEQYF
NA | TRBJ2-3 | TRBV25-1 | TRBD2 | TGTGCCAGCAGTGGATTGGAGCGGGGGACAGATACGCAGTATTTT | CASSGLERGTDTQYF
NA | TRBJ2-6 | TRBV2 | TRBD1 | TGTGCCAGCAGTGAAGCGATCCGGACAGGCTCTGGGGCCAACGTCCTGACTTTC | CASSEAIRTGSGANVLTF
NA | TRBJ2-3 | TRBV5-6 | TRBD2 | TGTGCCAGCACCCTAAAGACTAGCGGTACGCAGTATTTT | CASTLKTSGTQYF
NA | TRBJ2-1 | TRBV11-2 | NA | TGTGCCAGCAGCTCAGGGGAGGGCGGGACCTACAATGAGCAGTTCTTC | CASSSGEGGTYNEQFF
NA | TRBJ1-1 | TRBV7-9 | NA | TGTGCCAGCAGCTTAACGGCTAGGGGTGCTTTCTTT | CASSLTARGAFF
NA | TRBJ2-5 | TRBV2 | TRBD2 | TGTGCCAGCAATCTTAGCGGGCAAGAGACCCAGTACTTC | CASNLSGQETQYF
NA | TRBJ2-1 | TRBV5-6 | NA | TGTGCCAGCAGCGATGGACGGGGGTCCTACAATGAGCAGTTCTTC | CASSDGRGSYNEQFF
NA | TRBJ2-1 | TRBV7-2 | NA | TGTGCCAGCAGCTTGGAGCGGAGGGAGCAGTTCTTC | CASSLERREQFF
few | TRBJ1-4 | TRBV18 | TRBD1 | TGTGCCAGCTCACCTCGGACAGGGGAGGAAAAACTGTTTTTT | CASSPRTGEEKLFF
NA | TRBJ1-2 | TRBV19 | TRBD1 | TGTGCCAGTACCCCAGGACAGGGTGAAACATATGGCTACACCTTC | CASTPGQGETYGYTF
NA | TRBJ2-1 | TRBV27 | TRBD1 | TGTGCCAGCAGTCTCCTCGTCGGGACAGGGATACCCAATGAGCAGTTCTTC | CASSLLVGTGIPNEQFF
NA | TRBJ2-7 | TRBV19 | NA | TGTGCCAGTAGTATACGGCCAGGTTCCTACGAGCAGTACTTC | CASSIRPGSYEQYF
NA | TRBJ1-2 | TRBV28 | TRBD1 | TGTGCCAGCAGTTCGGGGGACAGGGTTGTCTATGGCTACACCTTC | CASSSGDRVVYGYTF
NA | TRBJ1-5 | TRBV7-3 | TRBD1 | TGTGCCAGCAGCCCAGCCCCGGGACAGGGGGATTATCAGCCCCAGCATTTT | CASSPAPGQGDYQPQHF
NA | TRBJ2-7 | TRBV7-2 | NA | TGTGCCAGCAGCTTTTCGGGTAGCTCCTACGAGCAGTACTTC | CASSFSGSSYEQYF
NA | TRBJ2-3 | TRBV28 | TRBD2 | TGTGCCAGCAGTCCCACAGTCGGGACTAGCGGGGGGGCTACAGATACGCAGTATTTT | CASSPTVGTSGGATDTQYF
NA | TRBJ2-7 | TRBV15 | NA | TGTGCCACCAGCAGAGATCCGAACCTAGCCTACGAGCAGTACTTC | CATSRDPNLAYEQYF
NA | TRBJ2-7 | TRBV19 | TRBD2 | TGTGCCAGTAGTATCCTAGCGGACTCCTACGAGCAGTACTTC | CASSILADSYEQYF
NA | TRBJ1-5 | TRBV5-1 | NA | TGCGCCAGCAGCCCGACACAAGGTAGCAATCAGCCCCAGCATTTT | CASSPTQGSNQPQHF
NA | TRBJ2-7 | TRBV9 | TRBD2 | TGTGCCAGCAGCGAAGGGACTAGCGGGAGAGGGTTGGTCTACGAGCAGTACTTC | CASSEGTSGRGLVYEQYF
NA | TRBJ2-5 | TRBV19 | TRBD1 | TGTGCCAGTAGTCTGGGGGGAAGGGACAGGAAGTCGACCCAGTACTTC | CASSLGGRDRKSTQYF
few | TRBJ2-7 | TRBV7-2 | NA | TGTGCCAGCAGCTTAGGTCCAGGGGAGTACGAGCAGTACTTC | CASSLGPGEYEQYF
once | TRBJ2-1 | TRBV6-5 | NA | TGTGCCAGCAGTTACTCGGAGGGGGCATCCTACAATGAGCAGTTCTTC | CASSYSEGASYNEQFF
NA | TRBJ1-3 | TRBV27 | NA | TGTGCCAGCAGTTTGACGGGGTTCCCTGGAAACACCATATATTTT | CASSLTGFPGNTIYF
few | TRBJ2-3 | TRBV5-4 | TRBD2 | TGTGCCAGCAGCAGACCCGGGGAGGGCGCAGATACGCAGTATTTT | CASSRPGEGADTQYF
NA | TRBJ2-3 | TRBV2 | TRBD1 | TGTGCCGTGCAATCCGGGACAGGGGCAGATACGCAGTATTTT | CAVQSGTGADTQYF
NA | TRBJ1-5 | TRBV28 | NA | TGTGCCAGCAGTTTATCTCCGGGATATGCGGCCCAGCATTTT | CASSLSPGYAAQHF
NA | TRBJ2-7 | TRBV7-9 | TRBD1 | TGTGCCAGCAGCTTAGGACAGGGAGACTACGAGCAGTACTTC | CASSLGQGDYEQYF
NA | TRBJ1-6 | TRBV7-6 | TRBD1 | TGTGCCAGCAGCTCCCGGGACAGCACTAATTCACCCCTCCACTTT | CASSSRDSTNSPLHF